This T cell receptor (beta chain) was captured in a study of blood T cells in healthy people across ages. It was roughly 10 milliliters of peripheral blood that were drawn from each donor. The CDR3 runs to 14 residues. V was pared by 4 bases and J by 3 bases, with 4 bases of the junction left unmatched. The V gene's germline CDR1 is SEHNR and CDR2 FQNEAQ (reference sequence). Many counts were recorded for this clonotype. A second roughly 7 to 11 cycle PCR used barcoded and J-beta primers. TCRdb independently ran MiXCR on the 5' RACE reads; one entry per CDR3 protein. The repertoire includes 1.5 million to 2 million distinct CDR3 sequences, more than 35% of them detected once, and under 30% sits in the top ten.

The chain links TRBV7-9 to TRBJ2-7; 9 bases line up with TRBD1. The receptor was isolated from a human donor in good health. Material for sequencing was blood. CDR3: CASSSRDRDYEQYF. The CDR3 coding sequence is TGTGCCAGCAGCTCCCGGGACAGGGACTACGAGCAGTACTTC.